The T cell receptor (beta chain) described here comes from a study of technical replicates of blood from a few donors. Germline lookup yields CDR1 SQVTM and CDR2 ANQGSEA. The CDR3 consists of 11 residues. V was pared by 7 bases and J by 1 base, with 7 bases between. Here immunoSEQ multiplex PCR was the method, and the copy in TCRdb shows in-frame clones only, minus some. The sample lists about 89,000 clones, approximately 94% seen once, with approximately 0.24% in the top ten. The receptor was isolated from a human donor in good health. This chain uses TRBV29-1 with TRBJ1-1; D may be TRBD1 (6 bases). The sample taken for sequencing was T cells isolated from PBMCs. The CDR3 DNA is TGCAGCGGGACAGAGAACACTGAAGCTTTCTTT. Its translation: CSGTENTEAFF.